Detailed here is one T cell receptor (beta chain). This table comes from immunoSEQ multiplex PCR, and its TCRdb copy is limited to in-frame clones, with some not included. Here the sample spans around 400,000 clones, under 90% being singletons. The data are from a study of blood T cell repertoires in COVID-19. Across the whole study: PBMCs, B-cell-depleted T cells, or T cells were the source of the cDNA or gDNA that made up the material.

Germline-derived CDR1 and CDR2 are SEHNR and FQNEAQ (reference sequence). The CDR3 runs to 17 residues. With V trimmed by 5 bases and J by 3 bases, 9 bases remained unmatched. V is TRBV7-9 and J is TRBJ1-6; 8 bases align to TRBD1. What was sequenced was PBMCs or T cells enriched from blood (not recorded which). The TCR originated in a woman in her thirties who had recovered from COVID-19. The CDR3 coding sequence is TGTGCCAGCAGCCGGACAGGGACCGACCTCTATAATTCACCCCTCCACTTT. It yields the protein CASSRTGTDLYNSPLHF.